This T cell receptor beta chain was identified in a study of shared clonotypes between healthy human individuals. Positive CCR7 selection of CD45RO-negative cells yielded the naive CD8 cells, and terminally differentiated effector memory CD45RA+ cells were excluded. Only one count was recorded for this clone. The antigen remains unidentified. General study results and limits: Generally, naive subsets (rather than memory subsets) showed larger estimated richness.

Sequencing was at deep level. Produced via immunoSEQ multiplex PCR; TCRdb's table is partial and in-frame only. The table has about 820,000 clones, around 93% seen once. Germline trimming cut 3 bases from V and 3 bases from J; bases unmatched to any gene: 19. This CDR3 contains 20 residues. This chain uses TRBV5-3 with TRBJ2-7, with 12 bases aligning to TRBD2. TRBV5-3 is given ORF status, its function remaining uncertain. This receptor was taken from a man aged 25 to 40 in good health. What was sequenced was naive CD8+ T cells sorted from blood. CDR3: CARSWSPFGQLAGGCYEQYF. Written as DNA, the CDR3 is TGTGCCAGAAGCTGGAGCCCTTTCGGCCAACTAGCGGGAGGTTGCTACGAGCAGTACTTC.